The subject of this entry is one TCR beta chain. Its target is not known. It was with a sample-barcoded 5' primer and a J-beta primer mix that a second PCR of about 6 to 11 cycles was run. Using its own MiXCR run on the 5' RACE reads, TCRdb lists one record per CDR3 protein. The sample lists about 650,000 distinct CDR3 sequences, 32% occurring once. There are 13 residues in the CDR3. V shed 10 bases and J shed 0 bases, with 10 bases lying between them. Researchers report isolating at least 7 million PBMCs per sample. The data were obtained in a study of blood T cells in healthy people across ages. Notes on the study in general: Older age went with lower TCR beta diversity per million T cells, in a roughly linear way.

The source of this sequence is a woman of 80 years or more in good health. Sequenced sample: blood. This chain links TRBV12-3 or TRBV12-4 with TRBJ2-1; no clear D gene. CDR3 loop: CATSASSYNEQFF. Written as DNA, the CDR3 is TGTGCCACCTCGGCTAGCTCCTACAATGAGCAGTTCTTC.